Listed below are T cell receptor beta chains from one sample, sequenced in a study of CD8 T cells in Susac syndrome. TCRdb reanalysed the immunoSEQ multiplex PCR reads using MiXCR and keeps one entry per CDR3 protein. Seen here are approximately 300,000 distinct CDR3 sequences, 70% to 90% observed once, and the top ten hold 0.2% to 0.25%. Input material: CD8+ T cells from PBMCs. The receptors shown here come from a human donor with multiple sclerosis. Both conserved end residues are part of each CDR3. The D gene is left open where the match is weak. Rows may omit the clone size; those that give it use once, few, many or a size class.

D gene	clone size	V gene	CDR3 protein
NA	once	TRBV29-1	CSVLLGYNEQFF
NA	NA	TRBV28	CASSSRASNTGELFF
NA	NA	TRBV23-1	CAGRAGITDTQYF
TRBD1	once	TRBV7-9	CASSSTTGFSYEQYF
NA	NA	TRBV2	CATPQEGYGYTF
TRBD1	NA	TRBV15	CATSRVGQGAYNEQFF
TRBD2	NA	TRBV27	CASSLIGFGTSGEQYF
NA	NA	TRBV23-1	CASSQSQGISTDTQYF
TRBD2	NA	TRBV19	CASGILAGEWDIQYF
TRBD2	few	TRBV6-5	CASRGDGSTDTQYF
TRBD2	NA	TRBV10-1	CASSERAGVGDTQYF
TRBD1	NA	TRBV9	CASSGRDRPNTGELFF
TRBD1	NA	TRBV28	CASSSIPGQGRYNEQFF
NA	NA	TRBV5-1	CASSSDTYYGYTF
NA	NA	TRBV30	CAWIDRENYEQYF
NA	once	TRBV19	CAGSISSGARAEAFF
NA	NA	TRBV29-1	CSVGNSEVGELFF
TRBD1	NA	TRBV29-1	CSVVDYRGRGMNTEAFF
TRBD2	NA	TRBV7-9	CASSLAGELSYEQYF
NA	NA	TRBV28	CASSILGVYEQYF
NA	NA	TRBV4-3	CASSQDGLYEQYF
TRBD1	once	TRBV9	CASSDPRRDRGSGGELFF
TRBD1	NA	TRBV10-3	CAISGSSVGQGAYEQYF
NA	few	TRBV2	CASGGNTEAFF
TRBD1	NA	TRBV27	CASSLTPTGYTEAFF
TRBD2	NA	TRBV6-2/TRBV6-3	CASSVGRELDEQFF
NA	NA	TRBV19	CASSIPGIYGYTF
NA	NA	TRBV27	CASSLRGGGYGYTF
NA	NA	TRBV15	CATSRDWAGSSYNEQFF
TRBD2	NA	TRBV27	CASTPGLAGGPWEQYF
TRBD2	NA	TRBV7-9	CASRPTSGRIDEQYF
NA	once	TRBV7-8	CASSLGGWEQYF
NA	NA	TRBV20-1	CSAPDDLSGELFF
NA	NA	TRBV12-3/TRBV12-4	CASSTDFSGLEQFF
TRBD1	NA	TRBV5-4	CASSLWGQGSEPQHF
TRBD2	once	TRBV20-1	CSARLAGEIYEQYF
NA	once	TRBV27	CASSPLGGVNTEAFF
NA	NA	TRBV5-5	CASRAPDRSYEQYF
NA	NA	TRBV23-1	CASSQGGIGNIQYF
TRBD2	NA	TRBV7-3	CASSAREGFWNEQFF
TRBD1	NA	TRBV19	CASSIGVAGTGYYEQYF
NA	NA	TRBV4-3	CASSPGVFRTQETQYF
NA	NA	TRBV11-2	CASSLASLREVWGTEAFF
NA	NA	TRBV7-9	CASSPAGTRQISYEQYF
TRBD1	NA	TRBV20-1	CSAQDRVANYGYTF
NA	NA	TRBV20-1	CSAHGDSGNTIYF
TRBD1	NA	TRBV19	CASWAGGKLNHEQYF
TRBD2	NA	TRBV19	CATPGLATYQETQYF
NA	NA	TRBV19	CASSDPTERHEQYF
TRBD1	NA	TRBV6-5	CASSYSMGTGAKNIQYF